These T cell receptor beta chains were read from a single sample in a study of PD-1 blockade in classical Hodgkin lymphoma. The table came from immunoSEQ multiplex PCR; TCRdb's copy has only in-frame clones and leaves some out. Of 10,000 to 15,000 clones in the sample, approximately 83% were seen once. The source was CD4+ T cells from blood, collected before the fourth cycle of nivolumab. The receptors come from a human donor with classical Hodgkin lymphoma. The CDR3 runs from the conserved cysteine through the conserved F or W. The order of the fields is V gene, J gene, clone size, CDR3 protein. Not every row has a clone size; where given, it reads once, few, many or a size class.

TRBV7-2,TRBJ2-1,NA,CASSLYNGPQFF
TRBV18,TRBJ2-3,NA,CASSPLNTDTQYF
TRBV5-5,TRBJ2-7,NA,CASTPGSAVSYEQYF
TRBV5-8,TRBJ1-1,NA,CASSLLFGSTEAFF
TRBV30,TRBJ2-7,NA,CAWTRSYGSEQYF
TRBV10-3,TRBJ1-1,once,CAISMKTDTEAFF
TRBV28,TRBJ1-4,NA,CASSLVTGLGATNEKLFF
TRBV7-8,TRBJ2-5,NA,CASSLLPTGQQETQYF
TRBV27,TRBJ1-6,NA,CASSSGTGDSPLHF
TRBV6-1,TRBJ2-5,NA,CASFVTGVETQYF
TRBV5-6,TRBJ1-3,NA,CASSLARIEAGNTIYF
TRBV5-1,TRBJ2-1,few,CASSSQGGSYNEQFF
TRBV7-9,TRBJ2-2,NA,CASSFGHSTGELFF
TRBV5-3,TRBJ1-4,NA,CARSPSCREKGEKLFF
TRBV4-1,TRBJ2-3,NA,CASSQLDYTDTQYF
TRBV29-1,TRBJ2-3,NA,CSVDFGRGEWGTDTQYF
TRBV6-5,TRBJ2-7,NA,CASRAGTGGKQYF
TRBV6-5,TRBJ2-7,few,CASRTPYEQYF
TRBV5-4,TRBJ1-2,NA,CASSWGQGGYGYTF
TRBV28,TRBJ2-5,NA,CASSFRETQYF
TRBV5-4,TRBJ2-1,once,CASSLDRPHNEQFF
TRBV23-1,TRBJ1-1,NA,CAPPQGIIRPKKQTEAFF
TRBV5-6,TRBJ2-5,NA,CASRRAGGQETQYF
TRBV7-2,TRBJ1-5,NA,CASSLYGSKVSNQPQHF
TRBV18,TRBJ1-1,NA,CASSPRQGVAEGHEAFF
TRBV6-6,TRBJ1-4,NA,CASSPGTGGEKLFF
TRBV5-1,TRBJ2-3,NA,CASSLRGGGTGVNTQYF
TRBV28,TRBJ2-1,NA,CASSPGLAGIFLSYNEQFF
TRBV2,TRBJ2-5,once,CASLAGEETQYF
TRBV6-5,TRBJ1-2,NA,CASLDTWRGNGYTF
TRBV10-3,TRBJ2-5,few,CAISVRQETQYF
TRBV10-3,TRBJ1-5,NA,CAISEMRQPQHF
TRBV7-2,TRBJ1-1,NA,CASSPGQASNTEAFF
TRBV4-3,TRBJ2-7,NA,CASSQVLAPYEQYF
TRBV9,TRBJ1-4,NA,CASSVGRTAQGEKLFF
TRBV7-6,TRBJ1-1,NA,CASSLTGATEAFF
TRBV28,TRBJ2-1,NA,CASKSSGRAYNEQFF
TRBV28,TRBJ1-5,few,CASSLVGDSNQPQHF
TRBV5-1,TRBJ2-3,NA,CASNPGGTDTQYF